Listed below are T cell receptor beta chains from one sample, sequenced in a study of T cells in Graves' hyperthyroidism and ophthalmopathy. Each CDR3 protein is one row after TCRdb ran MiXCR on the multiplex PCR reads. The sample holds about 350,000 distinct CDR3 sequences, around 13% seen once. Sequenced material: blood. Every receptor here comes from a woman aged 25 to 39 with Graves' hyperthyroidism. Both conserved end residues are part of each CDR3. Not every row has a clone size; where given, it reads once, few, many or a size class.

J gene | V gene | clone size | CDR3 protein
TRBJ2-1 | TRBV28 | many | CASSLVTSGENEQFF
TRBJ1-1 | TRBV29-1 | . | CSGGQLNTEAFF
TRBJ2-7 | TRBV11-2 | many | CASSLLSSYEQYF
TRBJ1-5 | TRBV20-1 | many | CSASGSEDGQPQHF
TRBJ2-1 | TRBV5-1 | few | CASSLDLGYYNEQFF
TRBJ2-1 | TRBV28 | many | CASSEAGANNEQFF
TRBJ2-1 | TRBV24-1 | . | CATSDTTSGSFDEQFF
TRBJ2-1 | TRBV7-8 | many | CASSWGDSWPDNEQFF
TRBJ1-6 | TRBV5-1 | few | CASSSYTAGQGAGSPLHF
TRBJ1-1 | TRBV7-3 | . | CASSLRTDTEAFF
TRBJ2-5 | TRBV7-8 | many | CASSSIAGGETQYF
TRBJ2-3 | TRBV20-1 | . | CSAEWLSWADTQYF
TRBJ2-3 | TRBV18 | . | CASSTDRGTDTQYF
TRBJ2-5 | TRBV7-2 | many | CASSPQTSGNGETQYF
TRBJ1-2 | TRBV20-1 | many | CSAILQGRNGYTF
TRBJ1-2 | TRBV7-2 | few | CASSIGVSYTF